What follows are 8 T cell receptor beta chains derived from one specimen sequenced in a study of cytomegalovirus exposure and HLA in healthy donors. The PCR ran on 60 Vbeta and 13 Jbeta primers. Some clones are missing from TCRdb's copy, which holds only in-frame ones; the method was immunoSEQ multiplex PCR. The sample consists of 150,000 or so clones, under 85% of them appearing once. Sequenced: PBMCs. The receptors shown here come from a male donor in good health and CMV-seropositive.

The chain joins TRBV27 to TRBJ1-2; TRBD1 matches 8 bases. V trimming: 3 bases; J trimming: 5 bases; junction bases outside the gene matches: 8. The CDR3 is 15 amino acids. Germline values: CDR1 MNHEY, CDR2 SMNVEV (reference sequence). CDR3 sequence: CASSLSRGLHYGYTF. The CDR3 nucleotides read TGTGCCAGCAGTTTGAGCAGGGGGCTACATTATGGCTACACCTTC.

In this sample, this clone turned up a few times. The CDR3 sequence: CAISRDDRGPYEQYF. CDR3 DNA: TGTGCCATCAGTAGAGATGACAGGGGCCCCTACGAGCAGTACTTC. The chain has TRBV10-3 and TRBJ2-7; 8 bases match TRBD1. From germline, CDR1 is ENHRY and CDR2 SYGVKD. CDR3 length: 15 residues. V was clipped by 5 bases and J by 2 bases; unmatched bases: 8.

The chain links TRBV7-2 to TRBJ2-3; 7 bases align to TRBD1. The CDR3 length is 15 residues. The germline V gene encodes CDR1 SGHTA and CDR2 FQGNSA. V dropped 6 bases and J dropped 5; count of bases not matched to a gene: 11. The CDR3 DNA is TGTGCCAGCAGACCCATGAGACAGGGTGGAGATACGCAGTATTTT. Protein product: CASRPMRQGGDTQYF. The variable domain in full, completed from reference TRBV7-2 and TRBJ2-3, reads GAGVSQSPSNKVTEKGKDVELRCDPISGHTALYWYRQSLGQGLEFLIYFQGNSAPDKSGLPSDRFSAERTGGSVSTLTIQRTQQEDSAVYLCASRPMRQGGDTQYFGPGTRLTVL.

The V gene is TRBV2, the J gene TRBJ2-1; D is possibly TRBD1 (6 bases). The length of the CDR3 is 15 residues. Germline V gene data show CDR1 as SNHLY and CDR2 as FYNNEI. V was trimmed by 1 base and J by 4 bases, leaving 11 bases between them. CDR3 DNA sequence: TGTGCCAGCAGTGAAGGGGGCCAGGGGTACAATGAGCAGTTCTTC. Protein product: CASSEGGQGYNEQFF.

The CDR3 sequence is CASSQGGTSGRETQYF. CDR3 DNA sequence: TGTGCCAGTAGTCAAGGGGGGACTAGCGGGAGAGAGACCCAGTACTTC. The chain uses TRBV19 and TRBJ2-5; 14 bases agree with TRBD2. In germline, CDR1 is LNHDA, CDR2 SQIVND (reference sequence). The CDR3 sequence is 16 residues long. Trimming cost V 5 bases and J 4 bases; bases outside gene matches: 6.

The CDR3 spells CASRGSLFNGYTF. The CDR3 bases are TGTGCCAGCAGGGGGAGCCTATTCAATGGCTACACCTTC. V is TRBV28 and J is TRBJ1-2; no definite D call. The ends were cut back, 6 bases at V and 6 bases at J, with 14 bases in the middle. The CDR3 runs 13 residues. The germline CDR1 and CDR2 sequences are MDHEN and SYDVKM.

The chain is built from TRBV29-1 and TRBJ1-2; D is perhaps TRBD1 (5 bases). Germline CDR1 and CDR2: SQVTM and ANQGSEA. V lost 5 bases, J lost 8 bases, and 6 bases lay in between. CDR3 length equals 9 residues. Here the CDR3 reads CSVPGGYTF. The CDR3, as DNA: TGCAGCGTTCCAGGGGGCTACACCTTC. Variable domain in full (rest from reference TRBV29-1 and TRBJ1-2): SAVISQKPSRDICQRGTSLTIQCQVDSQVTMMFWYRQQPGQSLTLIATANQGSEATYESGFVIDKFPISRPNLTFSTLTVSNMSPEDSSIYLCSVPGGYTFGSGTRLTVV.

The V and J genes are TRBV6-1 and TRBJ2-7; the D is unclear. Germline lookup yields CDR1 MNHNS and CDR2 SASEGT. The CDR3 extends over 12 amino acids. V lost 7 bases and J lost 3, with 10 bases in between. The CDR3 nucleotides are TGTGCCAGCACAGGCACCAACTACGAGCAGTACTTC. Translating it yields CASTGTNYEQYF.